A single sample gave rise to the 14 T cell receptor beta chains below, sequenced in a study of identical twins. TCRdb re-analysed the 5' RACE reads in MiXCR, keeping a single row per CDR3 protein. The sample has hundreds of thousands of distinct CDR3 sequences, over 8.5% seen once. These data were also filed under a second study, of yellow fever vaccine responses in identical twins.

Sequencing input: PBMCs. Every receptor here comes from a woman aged 18-30 years in good health.

This clonotype has a count of ten or more. The chain uses TRBV12-3 or TRBV12-4 and TRBJ2-1; D unclear. Trimming stripped 3 bases from V and 0 bases from J, with 9 bases between. The CDR3 covers 15 residues. The CDR3 nucleotides are TGTGCCAGCAGTTTGTGGGTGGGCTCCTACAATGAGCAGTTCTTC. Amino acid sequence: CASSLWVGSYNEQFF.

There are a few counts of this clonotype. The CDR3 DNA follows: TGTGCCAGCAGCCAAGATCTAGAGAACACTGAAGCTTTCTTT. Translation gives CASSQDLENTEAFF. The chain uses TRBV4-2 and TRBJ1-1; D uncertain. The CDR3 runs 14 residues. Germline CDR1 and CDR2: LGHNA and YNFKEQ. The V end was cut by 0 bases, the J end by 1 base, with 6 bases between.

This clonotype was counted at least ten times. The gene calls are TRBV10-2 and TRBJ2-5, with 9 positions matching TRBD2. The germline V gene encodes CDR1 WSHSY and CDR2 SAAADI. V lost 7 bases and J lost 2; bases outside the gene matches: 8. This CDR3 comprises 15 residues. The CDR3 bases are TGCGCCAGCAACCCACTGCGGGAGGGACAAGAGACCCAGTACTTC. Amino acids: CASNPLREGQETQYF.

V usage is TRBV12-3 or TRBV12-4 and J usage is TRBJ1-4, with D uncertain. Deletions cut 6 bases from V and 3 bases from J, with 11 bases between. CDR3 length: 14 residues. The CDR3: CASSTGRANEKLFF. The DNA for the CDR3 is TGTGCCAGCAGCACGGGAAGGGCTAATGAAAAACTGTTTTTT.

This clonotype has more than one count but fewer than ten. The rearrangement links TRBV7-8 to TRBJ2-5; 10 bases are shared with TRBD1. Germline-derived CDR1 and CDR2 are SGHVS and FQNEAQ. Unmatched junction bases numbered 10, after V lost 7 bases and J lost 5 bases. The CDR3 is 15 residues long. In DNA form, the CDR3 reads TGTGCCAGCACGCAGCCGGGACAGGGGATTGAGACCCAGTACTTC. Protein: CASTQPGQGIETQYF. Full variable domain (outside the CDR3, taken from reference TRBV7-8 and TRBJ2-5): GAGVSQSPRYKVAKRGQDVALRCDPISGHVSLFWYQQALGQGPEFLTYFQNEAQLDKSGLPSDRFFAERPEGSVSTLKIQRTQQEDSAVYLCASTQPGQGIETQYFGPGTRLLVL.

This clonotype showed up just a few times. The junction differs from germline at one of its ends, possibly a read error. V gene TRBV7-7 combines with J gene TRBJ2-1, with TRBD2 matching 7 bases. Germline V gives CDR1 SSHAT, CDR2 FNYEAQ (reference sequence). This CDR3 region has 15 residues. The CDR3 region has the DNA TGTGCTAGCAGCTTAGGAAGCGGGATGATGAATGAGCAGTTCTTC. Translating it yields CASSLGSGMMNEQFF.

This chain connects TRBV20-1 to TRBJ2-7, with D maybe TRBD2 (5 bases). The CDR3 covers 14 residues. Trimming pared 5 bases from V and 9 bases from J, leaving 23 bases between. The germline CDR1 and CDR2 sequences are DFQATT and SNEGSKA (reference sequence). CDR3 DNA sequence: TGCAGTGCTTTAGATGCGGGCCCTCACGAGGGGCAGTACTTC. It encodes CSALDAGPHEGQYF.

This clonotype was seen at least ten times. V usage is TRBV29-1 and J usage is TRBJ2-2; 8 bases line up with TRBD1. Germline V gene data show CDR1 as SQVTM and CDR2 as ANQGSEA. The CDR3 has 13 residues. V shed 5 bases, J shed 5 bases, and the junction held 4 bases outside the gene matches. The CDR3 protein is CSVRQGMTGELFF. The DNA of the CDR3 is TGCAGCGTTCGACAGGGGATGACCGGGGAGCTGTTTTTT.

This clonotype was seen a few times. The chain joins TRBV3-1 to TRBJ2-1, with TRBD2 matching 9 bases. CDR3 length: 13 residues. Per germline, CDR1 LGHDT and CDR2 YNNKEL (reference sequence). V shed 1 base, J shed 12 bases, and the junction held 4 bases outside the gene matches. The CDR3 here is CASSQVAGGGQFF. The DNA of the CDR3 is TGTGCCAGCAGCCAAGTTGCGGGAGGGGGGCAGTTCTTC.

The chain recombines TRBV6-5 with TRBJ2-1; perhaps TRBD1 as D (6 bases). Germline CDR1 MNHEY, CDR2 SVGAGI. The germline V and J ends were trimmed by 2 bases and 5 bases, with 10 bases remaining between them. This CDR3 has 14 amino acids. The CDR3 sequence: CASSYPDRHNEQFF. The CDR3 coding sequence is TGTGCCAGCAGTTACCCCGACAGGCACAATGAGCAGTTCTTC.

The rearrangement joins TRBV29-1 to TRBJ2-1, with TRBD2 identical over 7 bases. The ends lost 7 bases at V and 9 bases at J; junction bases unmatched: 21. Germline assignment: CDR1 SQVTM and CDR2 ANQGSEA. This CDR3 spans 16 amino acids. The CDR3 coding sequence is TGCAGCGGGAAAATAGGACTAGTGGGATCTGCTGGTGAGCAGTTCTTC. Its protein product is CSGKIGLVGSAGEQFF.

This sequence joins TRBV6-2 or TRBV6-3 and TRBJ2-7, with D hard to call. Looked up from germline, CDR1 is MNHEY and CDR2 is SVGEGT. V lost 6 bases and J 3 bases, leaving 18 bases between the germline ends. This CDR3 region has 15 residues. This chain's CDR3 is CASSSLARGDYEQYF. In DNA form, the CDR3 reads TGTGCCAGCAGCAGCCTGGCCCGTGGGGACTACGAGCAGTACTTC.

This clonotype has just a few counts. V gene TRBV29-1 combines with J gene TRBJ2-7, with 10 nucleotides matching TRBD2. Trimming at V came to 3 bases and at J to 4 bases, leaving 9 bases not matched to a gene. The germline V gene has CDR1 SQVTM and CDR2 ANQGSEA. This CDR3 is built from 15 residues. The CDR3 DNA sequence: TGCAGCGTTGAGGATCCTACTAGCGGGATTTACGAGCAGTACTTC. Translating it yields CSVEDPTSGIYEQYF.

The chain carries TRBV5-5 and TRBJ2-5, with 9 bases lining up with TRBD1. The V segment lost 4 bases and the J segment 6 bases; nucleotides outside the gene matches: 7. Per germline, CDR1 SGHKS and CDR2 YYEKEE (reference sequence). This CDR3 is built from 14 residues. The CDR3 DNA is TGTGCCAGCAGCCAAGACAGGGGGATGAAGACCCAGTACTTC. Its translation is CASSQDRGMKTQYF.